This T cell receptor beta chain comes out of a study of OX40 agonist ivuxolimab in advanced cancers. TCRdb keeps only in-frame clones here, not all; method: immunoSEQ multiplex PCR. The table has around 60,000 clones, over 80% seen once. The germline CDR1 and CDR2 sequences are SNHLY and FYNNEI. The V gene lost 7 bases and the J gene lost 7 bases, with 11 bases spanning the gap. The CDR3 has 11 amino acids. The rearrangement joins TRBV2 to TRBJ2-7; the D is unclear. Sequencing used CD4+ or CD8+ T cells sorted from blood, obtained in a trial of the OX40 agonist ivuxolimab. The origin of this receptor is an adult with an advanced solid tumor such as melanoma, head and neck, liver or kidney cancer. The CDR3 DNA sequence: TGTGCCAGCACGCGAGTAGGAGAGCAGTACTTC. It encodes CASTRVGEQYF.